The 9 T cell receptor beta chains in this list originate from one sample, sequenced in a study of beta chain features in type 1 diabetes. Study results and limitations: Shortening that was moderate but significant affected the TCRB CDR3s of Type 1 diabetes patients in all four CD4+ subsets.

Of the isolated RNA, all was reverse transcribed, and so the sequenced material was expressed TCRB transcripts. Repertoires were generated with immunoSEQ multiplex PCR, while TCRdb's copy carries only in-frame clones and drops some. The sample includes under 25,000 clones, about 58% of them seen just once. These receptors have no identified antigens. The sequenced material came from stem cell memory CD4+ T cells from blood. Receptors were obtained from a young man with type 1 diabetes.

V is TRBV7-9 and J is TRBJ1-2, with D hard to call. The CDR3 is 13 residues long. Per germline, CDR1 SEHNR and CDR2 FQNEAQ (reference sequence). Trimming shortened V by 5 bases and J by 4 bases, and 11 bases separated the two germline ends. The CDR3 loop reads CASSLEALYGYTF. CDR3 DNA: TGTGCCAGCAGCCTAGAAGCTCTCTATGGCTACACCTTC.

V and J are TRBV5-1 and TRBJ2-2, with D maybe TRBD2 (5 bases). V was clipped by 4 bases and J by 5 bases, with 18 bases between them. The germline V gene encodes CDR1 SGHRS and CDR2 YFSETQ. The CDR3 spans 16 residues. The DNA of the CDR3 is TGCGCCAGCAGCCCCAATCGAGGGAAGGCAACCGGGGAGCTGTTTTTT. This translates into CASSPNRGKATGELFF.

The gene calls are TRBV28 and TRBJ2-1; 9 bases align to TRBD1. From germline, CDR1 is MDHEN and CDR2 SYDVKM. The J segment lost 7 bases and the V segment lost 6 bases, leaving 16 bases of the junction unmatched. CDR3 length: 17 amino acids. This CDR3 reads CASSRGWGQGGMNEQFF. The CDR3 nucleotides read TGTGCCAGCAGCAGGGGGTGGGGACAGGGTGGAATGAATGAGCAGTTCTTC.

This clone was observed a handful of times. CDR3 coding DNA: TGCGCCAGCAGCGCAGTGGGGGGGACCGGGGAGCTGTTTTTT. Protein: CASSAVGGTGELFF. The chain recombines TRBV4-3 with TRBJ2-2; the match to TRBD2 covers 7 bases. The CDR3 consists of 14 residues. V gave up 5 bases and J gave up 5 bases; unmatched junction bases: 5. From germline, CDR1 is LGHNA and CDR2 YSLEER.

V is TRBV27 and J is TRBJ2-3; D gene ambiguous. V was clipped by 7 bases and J by 1 base, with 9 bases between them. The germline gives CDR1 MNHEY, CDR2 SMNVEV (reference sequence). The CDR3 extends over 13 amino acids. CDR3 sequence (DNA): TGTGCCAGCACCGTAATTGGCACAGATACGCAGTATTTT. It codes for CASTVIGTDTQYF.

The sample holds a few counts of this clone. The rearrangement joins TRBV6-6 to TRBJ2-4, with 8 bases that match TRBD1. V dropped 0 bases and J dropped 6; count of bases not matched to a gene: 4. The CDR3 covers 15 residues. Germline CDR1 reads MNHNY; CDR2 reads SVGAGI (reference sequence). The chain's CDR3 is CASSYSRTGRNIQYF. Here the CDR3 DNA reads TGTGCCAGCAGTTACTCCCGGACAGGGCGAAACATTCAGTACTTC.

V usage is TRBV7-9 and J usage is TRBJ2-1; TRBD1 matches at 7 bases. The CDR3 spans 13 residues. Germline CDR1 SEHNR, CDR2 FQNEAQ (reference sequence). The V segment lost 5 bases and the J segment 13 bases; nucleotides outside the gene matches: 11. CDR3 residues: CASSTTGDSGQFF. Here the CDR3 DNA reads TGTGCCAGCAGCACAACAGGGGATTCGGGACAGTTCTTC.

In its sample, this clone was seen a few times. The DNA for the CDR3 is TGTGCCAGCTCACCCACCAGAGGCAGCCAAAACTCCCCTCCACGAACCCAGTACTTC. Protein: CASSPTRGSQNSPPRTQYF. This chain connects TRBV18 to TRBJ2-5; D gene uncertain. The CDR3 runs to 19 residues. Germline V gene sequence: CDR1 KGHSH, CDR2 LQKENI. Between the trimmed V and J ends, which lost 3 bases and 8 bases, there was a span of 31 bases.

This clone was seen more than once but under ten times. The chain couples TRBV28 to TRBJ2-1, with 10 bases aligning to TRBD2. The length of the CDR3 is 16 residues. Germline lookup yields CDR1 MDHEN and CDR2 SYDVKM. V was clipped by 5 bases and J by 7 bases; unmatched bases: 11. This CDR3 reads CASSPQLAGSANEQFF. CDR3 bases: TGTGCCAGCAGTCCCCAACTAGCGGGATCGGCGAATGAGCAGTTCTTC.